One sample yielded the 3 T cell receptor beta chains listed below, sequenced in a study of identical twins. TCRdb called the 5' RACE reads again in MiXCR, with one record for every CDR3 protein. The sample shows fewer than 550,000 distinct CDR3 sequences, approximately 14% of them seen only once. These same data were also listed under a study on yellow fever vaccine responses in identical twins.

The sample comprised CD4+ T cells sorted from blood. The receptors here all came from a woman between 18 and 29 years old in good health.

The table lists this clonotype with a few counts. This sequence joins TRBV10-3 and TRBJ2-2; no clear D. The CDR3 has 15 amino acids. Germline lookup yields CDR1 ENHRY and CDR2 SYGVKD. V was shortened by 1 base and J by 1 base, with 7 bases between the two germline ends. CDR3 in amino acids: CAISEFGLNTGELFF. In DNA, the CDR3 is TGTGCCATCAGTGAGTTTGGGTTGAACACCGGGGAGCTGTTTTTT.

The chain uses TRBV19 and TRBJ2-2; 13 bases are a match to TRBD2. The germline gives CDR1 LNHDA, CDR2 SQIVND (reference sequence). The CDR3 runs 17 residues. The ends lost 3 bases at V and 5 bases at J; junction bases unmatched: 6. CDR3 residues: CASSIGRTSGSTGELFF. CDR3 DNA: TGTGCCAGTAGTATCGGTCGGACTAGCGGGAGTACCGGGGAGCTGTTTTTT.

This clonotype was counted only a few times. The rearrangement links TRBV6-1 to TRBJ2-7; 9 nucleotides align to TRBD1. J gave up 2 bases and V 6 bases, and 5 bases lay outside the gene matches. This CDR3 has 14 amino acids. CDR1 and CDR2 (germline): MNHNS, SASEGT. The CDR3 DNA reads as TGTGCCAGCAGGGGACAGGGTAATCCCTACGAGCAGTACGTC. This codes for CASRGQGNPYEQYV.